The subject of this entry is one T cell receptor (beta chain). Enrolled during active infection, Seattle patients were then followed longitudinally. The data were produced by immunoSEQ multiplex PCR, yet TCRdb's version contains in-frame clones alone and is incomplete. Seen here are roughly 180,000 clones, 79% observed once, and the top ten hold 8% to 8.5%. This entry is derived from a study of blood T cell repertoires in COVID-19. Turning to the study itself: Sources were T cells, B-cell-depleted T cells, or PBMCs; the material itself was cDNA or gDNA.

After removal of 7 bases from V and 7 bases from J, the junction contained 6 bases not matched to a gene. The CDR3 length is 12 residues. CDR1 and CDR2 from the germline V gene are SQVTM and ANQGSEA. This TCR came from a woman aged 60-75 years with COVID-19, enrolled during active disease. Source material: peripheral blood. This rearrangement joins TRBV29-1 to TRBJ1-2; 10 nucleotides line up with TRBD1. Here the CDR3 reads CSAADRGLGYTF. The CDR3 bases are TGCAGCGCCGCCGACAGGGGGCTTGGCTACACCTTC.